This record concerns one T cell receptor (beta chain) sequence. Grouping used clinical history reported by participants in a survey and questionnaire. A COVID-19 case had been met by exposed participants during the 2 weeks before study entry. TCRdb keeps only in-frame clones here, not all; method: immunoSEQ multiplex PCR. The table has roughly 150,000 clones, 80% to 85% seen once. This specimen belongs to a study of blood T cell repertoires in COVID-19. Overall study: T cells, B-cell-depleted T cells, or PBMCs provided the cDNA or gDNA that served as material.

This TCR was sampled from a man in his sixties or seventies who had been exposed to COVID-19. The sequencing sample was made of PBMCs or T cells enriched from blood (not recorded which).

This CDR3 reads CASSYSKGVGNSPLHF. CDR3 nucleotides: TGTGCCAGCAGTTACTCGAAAGGGGTGGGGAATTCACCCCTCCACTTT. The chain is built from TRBV6-5 and TRBJ1-6; tentative D call: TRBD1 (5 bases). Trimming left V 0 bases short and J 7 bases short, with 13 bases between. CDR1 and CDR2 (germline): MNHEY, SVGAGI. The CDR3 has 16 amino acids.